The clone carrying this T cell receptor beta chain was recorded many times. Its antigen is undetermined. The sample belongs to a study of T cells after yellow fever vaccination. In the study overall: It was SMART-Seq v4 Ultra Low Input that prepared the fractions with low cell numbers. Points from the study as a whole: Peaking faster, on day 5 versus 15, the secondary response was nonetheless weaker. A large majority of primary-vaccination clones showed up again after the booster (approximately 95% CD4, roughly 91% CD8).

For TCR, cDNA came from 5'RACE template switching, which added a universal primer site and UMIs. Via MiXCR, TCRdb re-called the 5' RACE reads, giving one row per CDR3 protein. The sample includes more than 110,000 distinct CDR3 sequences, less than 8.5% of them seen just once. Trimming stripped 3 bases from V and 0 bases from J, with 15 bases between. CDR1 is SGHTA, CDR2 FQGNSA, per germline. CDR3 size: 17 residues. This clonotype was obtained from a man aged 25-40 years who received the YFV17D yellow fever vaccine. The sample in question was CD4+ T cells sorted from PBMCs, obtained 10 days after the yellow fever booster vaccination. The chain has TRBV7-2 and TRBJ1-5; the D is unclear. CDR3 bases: TGTGCCAGCAGCTTTTTGGCAGCCTCTTATAGCAATCAGCCCCAGCATTTT. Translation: CASSFLAASYSNQPQHF.